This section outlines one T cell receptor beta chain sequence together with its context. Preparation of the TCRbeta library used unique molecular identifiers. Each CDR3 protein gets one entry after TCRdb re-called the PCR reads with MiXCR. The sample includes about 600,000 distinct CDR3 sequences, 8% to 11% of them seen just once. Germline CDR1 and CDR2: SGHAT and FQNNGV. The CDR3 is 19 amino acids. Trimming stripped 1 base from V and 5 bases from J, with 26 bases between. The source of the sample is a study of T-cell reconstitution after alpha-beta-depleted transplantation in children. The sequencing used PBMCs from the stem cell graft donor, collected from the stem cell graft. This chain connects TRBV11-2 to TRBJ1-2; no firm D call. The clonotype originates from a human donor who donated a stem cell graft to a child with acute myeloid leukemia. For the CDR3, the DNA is TGTGCCAGCAGCTTAGTTGCTGGGTTTGGACCAAGACTTGGGTATGGCTACACCTTC. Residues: CASSLVAGFGPRLGYGYTF. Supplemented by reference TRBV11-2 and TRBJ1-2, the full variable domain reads EAGVAQSPRYKIIEKRQSVAFWCNPISGHATLYWYQQILGQGPKLLIQFQNNGVVDDSQLPKDRFSAERLKGVDSTLKIQPAKLEDSAVYLCASSLVAGFGPRLGYGYTFGSGTRLTVV.